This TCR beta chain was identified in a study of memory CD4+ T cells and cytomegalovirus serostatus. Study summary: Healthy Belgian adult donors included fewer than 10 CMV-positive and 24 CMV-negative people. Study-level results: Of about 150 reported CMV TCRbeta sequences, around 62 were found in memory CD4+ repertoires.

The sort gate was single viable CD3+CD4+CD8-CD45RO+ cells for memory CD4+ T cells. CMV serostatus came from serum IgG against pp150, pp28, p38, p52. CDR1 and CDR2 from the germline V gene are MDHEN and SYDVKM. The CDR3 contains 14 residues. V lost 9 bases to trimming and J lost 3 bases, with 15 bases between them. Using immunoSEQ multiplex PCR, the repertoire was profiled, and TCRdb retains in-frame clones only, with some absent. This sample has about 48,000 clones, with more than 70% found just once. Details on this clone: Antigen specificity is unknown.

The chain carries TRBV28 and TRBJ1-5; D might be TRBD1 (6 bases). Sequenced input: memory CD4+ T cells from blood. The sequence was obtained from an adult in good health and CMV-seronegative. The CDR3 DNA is TGTGCCAGTCACAGGGTGGGCCTCAATCAGCCCCAGCATTTT. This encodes CASHRVGLNQPQHF.